The clone carrying this T cell receptor (beta chain) occurred a few times. What it recognizes is unknown. The data originate from a study of graft-versus-host responses after intestinal transplantation. The study, taken as a whole, reports: The study found high graft-versus-host to host-versus-graft clonal ratios in allografts of patients with graft-donor T cell macrochimerism.

Only in-frame clones appear in the TCRdb table, and some are missing; sequencing was by immunoSEQ multiplex PCR. The table shows 40,000 or so clones, with more than 85% occurring only once. V shed 4 bases, J shed 2 bases, and the junction held 1 base outside the gene matches. CDR3 length: 13 residues. CDR1 and CDR2 (germline): MNHEY, SVGAGI. This material consisted of unstimulated CD8+ T cells sorted from spleen or lymph node cells, taken before transplant. The origin of this receptor is a human donor who was the organ donor for an intestinal transplant. This chain connects TRBV6-5 to TRBJ2-7; TRBD2 matches at 8 bases. The CDR3 region is CASSLGLAYEQYF. In DNA, the CDR3 is TGTGCCAGCAGTTTGGGACTAGCCTACGAGCAGTACTTC.